The clone carrying this TCR beta chain was recorded once. Germline V lookup: CDR1 SGDLS, CDR2 YYNGEE. CDR3 length: 15 residues. Trimming took 4 bases from V and 4 from J; bases not matched to a gene: 7. The protocol was immunoSEQ multiplex PCR, while the TCRdb copy is restricted to in-frame clones and leaves out a portion. In the table there are about 260,000 clones, 86% of which are singletons. The data were taken from a study of blood T cell repertoires in COVID-19. The V gene is TRBV9, the J gene TRBJ1-3, with 8 bases lining up with TRBD1. Sequenced sample: peripheral blood. The sequence was obtained from a man aged 35-49 years who had recovered from COVID-19. The CDR3 DNA follows: TGTGCCAGCAGCACCATGGACAGGGTCGGAAACACCATATATTTT. Translated: CASSTMDRVGNTIYF.